The present T cell receptor beta chain was sequenced within a study of CD4+ T cells in melanoma. CDR3 size: 14 residues. CDR1 and CDR2 from the germline V gene are MNHEY and SVGAGI. With V trimmed by 9 bases and J by 5 bases, 8 bases remained unmatched. TCRdb's table, derived via immunoSEQ multiplex PCR, lists solely in-frame clones and lacks some. The sample contains some 110,000 clones, 92% of which appear only once. This clonotype was sampled from a human donor with melanoma. V usage is TRBV6-5 and J usage is TRBJ2-2; 8 bases fit TRBD1. The material sequenced was peripheral blood. The CDR3, as DNA: TGTGCCAGTGGGGGGACAGGAGGGACCGGGGAGCTGTTTTTT. Its translation: CASGGTGGTGELFF.